The rows below give T cell receptor beta chains drawn from one sample of a study of cytomegalovirus exposure and HLA in healthy donors. Sequencing was performed with immunoSEQ multiplex PCR; in TCRdb, only in-frame clones are kept and a portion is missing. Here the sample spans about 130,000 clones, 79% being singletons. Sequenced: PBMCs. The receptors derive from a man between 40 and 49 years old in good health and CMV-seropositive. Both conserved end residues are part of each CDR3. Each record gives: D gene, V gene, J gene, CDR3 protein. D genes are given only for firm matches.

d_call: TRBD1; v_call: TRBV6-5; j_call: TRBJ2-2; cdr3_aa: CASSHRGDTGELFF
d_call: -; v_call: TRBV9; j_call: TRBJ1-5; cdr3_aa: CASSVGPVNQPQHF
d_call: -; v_call: TRBV7-9; j_call: TRBJ1-1; cdr3_aa: CASSFGDEQGPEAFF
d_call: TRBD1; v_call: TRBV25-1; j_call: TRBJ1-5; cdr3_aa: CASSDETGDQPQHF
d_call: TRBD2; v_call: TRBV2; j_call: TRBJ2-5; cdr3_aa: CASRGLVKETQYF
d_call: -; v_call: TRBV10-1; j_call: TRBJ2-7; cdr3_aa: CASSELNEQYF
d_call: -; v_call: TRBV5-1; j_call: TRBJ1-1; cdr3_aa: CASRGGLRGHTEAFF
d_call: -; v_call: TRBV11-2; j_call: TRBJ2-7; cdr3_aa: CASSFTSENEQYF
d_call: -; v_call: TRBV4-1; j_call: TRBJ1-1; cdr3_aa: CASSQWDTQNTEAFF
d_call: TRBD1; v_call: TRBV27; j_call: TRBJ1-2; cdr3_aa: CASSDNRGSNYGYTF
d_call: TRBD1; v_call: TRBV27; j_call: TRBJ2-7; cdr3_aa: CASSFLGKGAREQYF
d_call: -; v_call: TRBV6-4; j_call: TRBJ2-1; cdr3_aa: CASSSEGGGYNEQFF
d_call: TRBD1; v_call: TRBV18; j_call: TRBJ2-1; cdr3_aa: CASSPGTGRQGEQFF
d_call: -; v_call: TRBV28; j_call: TRBJ1-5; cdr3_aa: CASSPLLQPQHF
d_call: -; v_call: TRBV19; j_call: TRBJ1-2; cdr3_aa: CASSIMGDIYGYTF
d_call: -; v_call: TRBV6-1; j_call: TRBJ2-6; cdr3_aa: CASGGSSGANVLTF
d_call: -; v_call: TRBV29-1; j_call: TRBJ2-3; cdr3_aa: CSVLGGKGADTQYF
d_call: TRBD1; v_call: TRBV30; j_call: TRBJ1-5; cdr3_aa: CAWSPTGDQPQHF
d_call: TRBD2; v_call: TRBV11-3; j_call: TRBJ2-1; cdr3_aa: CASSLIAGSDEQFF
d_call: -; v_call: TRBV15; j_call: TRBJ2-7; cdr3_aa: CATSRTRQREQYF
d_call: TRBD1; v_call: TRBV5-8; j_call: TRBJ2-4; cdr3_aa: CASSLGDRVAKNIQYF
d_call: -; v_call: TRBV7-9; j_call: -; cdr3_aa: CASSLVSRAATYEQYF
d_call: -; v_call: TRBV5-4; j_call: TRBJ1-1; cdr3_aa: CASSLGAAGNTEAFF
d_call: TRBD1; v_call: TRBV28; j_call: TRBJ1-1; cdr3_aa: CASSRAGGAGTEAFF
d_call: -; v_call: TRBV6-1; j_call: TRBJ1-1; cdr3_aa: CASSERTVKNTEAFF
d_call: TRBD2; v_call: TRBV10-1; j_call: TRBJ2-5; cdr3_aa: CASSDGLAGGQETQYF
d_call: TRBD2; v_call: TRBV7-9; j_call: TRBJ2-7; cdr3_aa: CASSGGGYEQYF
d_call: -; v_call: TRBV7-3; j_call: TRBJ2-2; cdr3_aa: CASSPPGGGGNTGELFF
d_call: -; v_call: TRBV7-3; j_call: TRBJ2-1; cdr3_aa: CASSSKEAATYNEQFF
d_call: -; v_call: TRBV6-1; j_call: TRBJ2-5; cdr3_aa: CASSQSRGFQETQYF
d_call: TRBD1; v_call: TRBV6-1; j_call: TRBJ1-4; cdr3_aa: CASTWGTVDHEKLFF
d_call: -; v_call: TRBV6-5; j_call: TRBJ1-4; cdr3_aa: CASSQGTPNEKLFF
d_call: TRBD2; v_call: TRBV28; j_call: TRBJ2-5; cdr3_aa: CASSPLAGVGETQYF
d_call: -; v_call: TRBV30; j_call: TRBJ1-1; cdr3_aa: CAWSALTANTEAFF
d_call: TRBD2; v_call: TRBV7-2; j_call: TRBJ2-7; cdr3_aa: CASSFRTGGSEQYF
d_call: -; v_call: TRBV18; j_call: TRBJ1-2; cdr3_aa: CASSPVQGSSSGYTF
d_call: -; v_call: TRBV9; j_call: TRBJ2-5; cdr3_aa: CASSVDEFVETQYF